These T cell receptor beta chains were read from a single sample in a study of blood T cells in healthy people across ages. TCRdb ran MiXCR on the 5' RACE reads and lists one entry per CDR3 protein. The profile shows around 1,100,000 distinct CDR3 sequences, approximately 38% of them singletons. The material sequenced was blood. These TCRs come from a young man in good health. Each CDR3 is given with its conserved first and last residue. The D gene is left open where the match is weak.

V: TRBV6-2/TRBV6-3; D: NA; length: 15; J: TRBJ2-7; CDR3: CASKTGTFSSYEQYF
V: TRBV27; D: NA; length: 15; J: TRBJ2-3; CDR3: CASSLLGDSTDTQYF
V: TRBV5-1; D: NA; length: 14; J: TRBJ1-1; CDR3: CASSFTPRNTEAFF
V: TRBV20-1; D: NA; length: 13; J: TRBJ1-2; CDR3: CSARAGTLYGYTF
V: TRBV6-5; D: TRBD1; length: 18; J: TRBJ1-1; CDR3: CASSYLQGSGGMNTEAFF
V: TRBV15; D: TRBD1; length: 15; J: TRBJ1-4; CDR3: CATSRRQGVNEKLFF
V: TRBV19; D: NA; length: 18; J: TRBJ1-5; CDR3: CASSIRTALEDSNQPQHF
V: TRBV4-3; D: NA; length: 18; J: TRBJ1-1; CDR3: CASSQDFWGAGGNTEAFF
V: TRBV6-5; D: NA; length: 12; J: TRBJ2-3; CDR3: CASRREDGTQYF
V: TRBV20-1; D: NA; length: 12; J: NA; CDR3: CSARQGSHEQYF
V: TRBV9; D: NA; length: 15; J: TRBJ1-1; CDR3: CASSGGQGGSTEAFF
V: TRBV6-1; D: NA; length: 12; J: TRBJ2-1; CDR3: CASIPLNGEQFF
V: TRBV24-1; D: NA; length: 21; J: TRBJ2-7; CDR3: CASPGHEVSFIITVLPYEQYF
V: TRBV27; D: NA; length: 14; J: TRBJ2-3; CDR3: CASSLVSETGTQYF
V: TRBV9; D: NA; length: 15; J: TRBJ2-3; CDR3: CASSYQVRSTDTQYF
V: TRBV20-1; D: NA; length: 11; J: TRBJ2-3; CDR3: CSASHSDTQYF
V: TRBV4-2; D: TRBD2; length: 15; J: TRBJ2-3; CDR3: CASSQGGGAEDTQYF
V: TRBV5-8; D: TRBD1; length: 15; J: TRBJ1-2; CDR3: CASSLSWDRLDGYTF
V: TRBV10-3; D: NA; length: 16; J: TRBJ2-7; CDR3: CAISESGQVLTYEQYF
V: TRBV12-5; D: TRBD2; length: 18; J: TRBJ2-5; CDR3: CASGLVRTSGGTVETQYF
V: TRBV6-2/TRBV6-3; D: TRBD1; length: 14; J: TRBJ1-2; CDR3: CATVRTGSQNGCTF
V: TRBV4-1; D: NA; length: 15; J: TRBJ1-1; CDR3: CASSQTQGSNTEAFF
V: TRBV12-3/TRBV12-4; D: TRBD1; length: 14; J: TRBJ1-2; CDR3: CASSATGGGYGYTF
V: TRBV9; D: TRBD1; length: 15; J: TRBJ1-6; CDR3: CASSPQGVGNSPLHF
V: TRBV10-3; D: TRBD1; length: 14; J: TRBJ2-1; CDR3: CAISRDRGLGEQFF
V: TRBV12-3/TRBV12-4; D: NA; length: 14; J: TRBJ2-1; CDR3: CASSRQVLGETQFF
V: TRBV12-3/TRBV12-4; D: NA; length: 15; J: TRBJ2-5; CDR3: CASSLPGTLYNEQYF
V: TRBV24-1; D: NA; length: 16; J: TRBJ2-1; CDR3: CATSGFRGEGYNGQFF
V: TRBV7-9; D: TRBD1; length: 15; J: TRBJ1-3; CDR3: CASSFHRDRENTIYF
V: TRBV20-1; D: TRBD2; length: 16; J: TRBJ2-3; CDR3: CSARTGLAGGTDTQYF
V: TRBV20-1; D: NA; length: 14; J: TRBJ2-1; CDR3: CSAQGPKSYNEQFF
V: TRBV6-6; D: TRBD2; length: 16; J: TRBJ2-5; CDR3: CASSSIAGGTYNEQYF
V: TRBV3-1; D: NA; length: 14; J: TRBJ1-1; CDR3: CASSSDWGDTEAFF
V: TRBV5-4; D: NA; length: 12; J: TRBJ2-7; CDR3: CASSYDTYEQYF
V: TRBV5-1; D: NA; length: 13; J: TRBJ2-1; CDR3: CASSVEAIGEQFF
V: TRBV6-2/TRBV6-3; D: TRBD2; length: 15; J: TRBJ2-3; CDR3: CASGYGREGADTQYF
V: TRBV4-3; D: NA; length: 16; J: TRBJ2-3; CDR3: CASSQEGGSSTDTQYF
V: TRBV6-1; D: NA; length: 14; J: TRBJ1-1; CDR3: CASRTPGIDTEAFF
V: TRBV6-5; D: NA; length: 15; J: TRBJ1-4; CDR3: CASSYEGGHNEKLFF
V: TRBV20-1; D: TRBD1; length: 13; J: TRBJ2-5; CDR3: CSARTQGAETQYF
V: TRBV5-1; D: NA; length: 15; J: TRBJ2-5; CDR3: CASSFGGSVQETQYF
V: TRBV3-1; D: NA; length: 15; J: TRBJ1-5; CDR3: CASSLTQGSNQPQHF
V: TRBV13; D: TRBD2; length: 17; J: TRBJ2-5; CDR3: CASSRPSLAGLQETQYF
V: TRBV27; D: TRBD2; length: 17; J: TRBJ2-3; CDR3: CASSLLPGLAGGDTQYF
V: TRBV5-1; D: NA; length: 13; J: TRBJ1-1; CDR3: CASSARQDTEAFF
V: TRBV10-3; D: NA; length: 13; J: TRBJ1-4; CDR3: CATLGEPNEKLFF
V: TRBV12-3/TRBV12-4; D: NA; length: 13; J: TRBJ1-3; CDR3: CASSHQVGNTIYF
V: TRBV5-1; D: NA; length: 15; J: TRBJ2-5; CDR3: CASSWTLGLRETQYF
V: TRBV25-1; D: NA; length: 15; J: TRBJ1-1; CDR3: CASSEYTAGRGEAFF
V: TRBV27; D: NA; length: 14; J: TRBJ2-2; CDR3: CASSLTPNTGELFF
V: TRBV2; D: NA; length: 15; J: TRBJ2-3; CDR3: CASRPRRLSADTQYF
V: TRBV12-3/TRBV12-4; D: NA; length: 12; J: TRBJ2-7; CDR3: CASSSSPRQQYF
V: TRBV10-2; D: TRBD1; length: 15; J: TRBJ1-5; CDR3: CASTDPTGNNQPQHF
V: TRBV12-3/TRBV12-4; D: NA; length: 17; J: TRBJ2-3; CDR3: CASSSTLEGISTDTQYF
V: TRBV6-6; D: NA; length: 15; J: TRBJ1-4; CDR3: CASSPNRAGNEKLFF
V: TRBV19; D: TRBD1; length: 15; J: TRBJ1-5; CDR3: CASSPSGQGNQPQHF
V: TRBV2; D: NA; length: 14; J: TRBJ2-2; CDR3: CASSPARDTGELFF